The clone carrying this TCR beta chain has only one observation. Its target is not known. The data were produced by immunoSEQ multiplex PCR, yet TCRdb's version contains in-frame clones alone and is incomplete. Counted here are some 13,000 clones, roughly 90% occurring once; the ten biggest clones make up over 1%. The entry originates in a study of T cell clonotyping in hematopoietic cell transplantation. Study-level points and caveats: Recipient TCR diversity dropped after transplant; expanded clonotypes rose from day 30 to 180. Graft donor and pretransplant recipient Inverse Simpson Index values predicted broader posttransplant TCR diversity. Without cell sorting, CD4 versus CD8 contributions remain unresolved.

The sample taken for sequencing was peripheral blood mononuclear cells. The TCR comes from a man aged 30 to 39 in good health. Some clones in this sample may be carry-over from other donors' samples.

Written as DNA, the CDR3 is TGTGCCAGCAGGGACCGACAGGGTGCTTCACCCCTCCACTTT. Translating gives CASRDRQGASPLHF. The chain links TRBV6-5 to TRBJ1-6; 7 bases align to TRBD1. This CDR3 comprises 14 residues. J gave up 9 bases and V 6 bases, and 8 bases lay outside the gene matches. Germline V CDR1 and CDR2: MNHEY, SVGAGI.